This note documents a single T cell receptor beta chain sequence. The antigen remains undetermined. The sort gate was single viable CD3+CD4+CD8-CD45RO+ cells for memory CD4+ T cells. Donors' CMV status reflects serum IgG against pp150, pp28, p38, p52. CD4+ T cells were isolated by positive magnetic selection. The data originate from a study of memory CD4+ T cells and cytomegalovirus serostatus. Points from the study as a whole: Repertoires predicted CMV serostatus with median bootstrapped AUC of around 0.96. CD4+ memory repertoires contained about two fifths of the roughly 160 reported CMV TCRbeta sequences.

This CDR3 has 16 residues. The germline CDR1 and CDR2 sequences are SGHNT and YYREEE (reference sequence). The V and J ends lost 0 bases and 7 bases, in that order; junction bases with no gene match: 1. The repertoire was sequenced with immunoSEQ multiplex PCR; TCRdb's copy has only in-frame clones and lacks some. This table holds about 53,000 clones, around 80% found once. J is TRBJ2-1 and V is TRBV5-4; TRBD2 agrees at 16 bases. Material: memory CD4+ T cells from blood. This TCR derives from an adult in good health and CMV-seronegative. The CDR3, as DNA: TGTGCCAGCAGCTTGGGGGGACTAGCGGGAGGGAATGAGCAGTTCTTC. Its protein product is CASSLGGLAGGNEQFF.